This T cell receptor (beta chain) was recovered during a study of breast tumors, draining lymph nodes, adjacent tissues. This clonotype turned up a few times. Its specificity is unknown. General study points: Compared with lymph nodes, tumors were less diverse; compared with nontumor tissue, more. Data only fit, rather than demonstrated, lymph node origin of most tumor T cells. Compared with basal-like, luminal-like tumors shared significantly more repertoire with nontumor tissue.

A single record per CDR3 protein comes from TCRdb applying MiXCR to the multiplex PCR reads. Of approximately 190,000 distinct CDR3 sequences in the sample, 31% are singletons; the top ten hold 4% to 4.5%. The lymph nodes were axillary draining lymph nodes from breast cancer patients. Trimming took 5 bases from V and 5 from J, leaving 9 bases between them. The CDR3 runs to 13 residues. Germline V gene data show CDR1 as SGHTA and CDR2 as FQGNSA. The clonotype comes from a female donor with breast cancer. Some clones in this sample may be carry-over from other donors' samples. V and J are TRBV7-2 and TRBJ1-4; D is perhaps TRBD1 (5 bases). Specimen: axillary lymph node tissue. CDR3 bases: TGTGCCAGCAGCAGCCGGGACAATGAAAAACTGTTTTTT. As protein: CASSSRDNEKLFF.